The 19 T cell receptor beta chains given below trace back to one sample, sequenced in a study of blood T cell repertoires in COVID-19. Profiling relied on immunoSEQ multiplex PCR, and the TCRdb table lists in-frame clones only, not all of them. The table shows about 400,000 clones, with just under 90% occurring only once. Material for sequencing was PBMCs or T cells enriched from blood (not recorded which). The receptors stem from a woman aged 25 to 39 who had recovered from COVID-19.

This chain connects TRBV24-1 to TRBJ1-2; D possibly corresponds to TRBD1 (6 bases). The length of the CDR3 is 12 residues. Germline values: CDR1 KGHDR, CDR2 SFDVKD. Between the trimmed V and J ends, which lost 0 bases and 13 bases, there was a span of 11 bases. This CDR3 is CATSDLLQGSTF. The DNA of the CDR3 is TGTGCCACCAGTGATTTGCTCCAGGGGAGCACCTTC.

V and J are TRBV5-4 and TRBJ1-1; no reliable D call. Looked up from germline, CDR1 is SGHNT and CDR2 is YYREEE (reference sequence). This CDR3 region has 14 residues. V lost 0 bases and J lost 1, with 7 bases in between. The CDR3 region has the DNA TGTGCCAGCAGCTTGGCAGCGAGGAACACTGAAGCTTTCTTT. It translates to CASSLAARNTEAFF.

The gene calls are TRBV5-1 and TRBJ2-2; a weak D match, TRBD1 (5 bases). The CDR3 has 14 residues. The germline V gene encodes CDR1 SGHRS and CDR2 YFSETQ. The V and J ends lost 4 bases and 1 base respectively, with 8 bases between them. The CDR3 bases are TGCGCCAGCAGCCAAGGACAGAACACCGGGGAGCTGTTTTTT. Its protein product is CASSQGQNTGELFF.

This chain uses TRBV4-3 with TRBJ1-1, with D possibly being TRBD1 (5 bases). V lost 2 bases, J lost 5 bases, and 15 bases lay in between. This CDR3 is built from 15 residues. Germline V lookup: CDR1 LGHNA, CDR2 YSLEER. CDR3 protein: CASSQTPGGGTEAFF. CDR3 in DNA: TGCGCCAGCAGCCAAACCCCGGGGGGGGGTACTGAAGCTTTCTTT.

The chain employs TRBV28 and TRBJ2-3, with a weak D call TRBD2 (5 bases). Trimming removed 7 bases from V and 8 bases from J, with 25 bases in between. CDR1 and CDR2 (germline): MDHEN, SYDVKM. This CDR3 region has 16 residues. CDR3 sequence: CASTSRRTGRGGTQYF. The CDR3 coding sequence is TGTGCCAGCACTAGTCGACGGACTGGTAGAGGCGGTACGCAGTATTTT.

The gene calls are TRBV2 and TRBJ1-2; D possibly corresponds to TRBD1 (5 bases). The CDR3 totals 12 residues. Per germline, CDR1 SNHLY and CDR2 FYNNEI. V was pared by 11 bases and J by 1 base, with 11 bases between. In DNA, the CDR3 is TGTGCCGGAAGACAGAGTAACTATGGCTACACCTTC. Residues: CAGRQSNYGYTF.

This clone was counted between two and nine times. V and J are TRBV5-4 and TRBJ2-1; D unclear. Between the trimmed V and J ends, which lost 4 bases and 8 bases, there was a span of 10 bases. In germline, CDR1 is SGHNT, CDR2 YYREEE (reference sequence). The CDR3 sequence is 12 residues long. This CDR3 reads CASSGDWDEQFF. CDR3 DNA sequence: TGTGCCAGCAGCGGAGACTGGGATGAGCAGTTCTTC.

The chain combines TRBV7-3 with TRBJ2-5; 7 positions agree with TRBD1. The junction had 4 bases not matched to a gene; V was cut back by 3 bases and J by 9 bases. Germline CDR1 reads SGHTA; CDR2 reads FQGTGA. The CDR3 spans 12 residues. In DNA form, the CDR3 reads TGTGCCAGCAGCTTTACCCAGGGGGCCCAGTACTTC. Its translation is CASSFTQGAQYF.

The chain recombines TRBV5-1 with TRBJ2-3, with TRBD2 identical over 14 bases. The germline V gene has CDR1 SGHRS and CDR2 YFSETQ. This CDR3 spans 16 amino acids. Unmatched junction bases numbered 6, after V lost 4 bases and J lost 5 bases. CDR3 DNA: TGCGCCAGCAGCACTCGACTAGCGGGAGGGGTAGATACGCAGTATTTT. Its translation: CASSTRLAGGVDTQYF.

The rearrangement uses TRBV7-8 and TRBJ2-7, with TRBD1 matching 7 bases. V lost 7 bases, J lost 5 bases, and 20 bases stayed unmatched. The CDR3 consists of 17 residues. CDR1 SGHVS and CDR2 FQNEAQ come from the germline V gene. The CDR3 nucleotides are TGTGCCAGCACCCACTTAGGGCTCCGACAGGGCAACCACGAGCAGTACTTC. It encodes CASTHLGLRQGNHEQYF. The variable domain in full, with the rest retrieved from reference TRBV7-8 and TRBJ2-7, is GAGVSQSPRYKVAKRGQDVALRCDPISGHVSLFWYQQALGQGPEFLTYFQNEAQLDKSGLPSDRFFAERPEGSVSTLKIQRTQQEDSAVYLCASTHLGLRQGNHEQYFGPGTRLTVT.

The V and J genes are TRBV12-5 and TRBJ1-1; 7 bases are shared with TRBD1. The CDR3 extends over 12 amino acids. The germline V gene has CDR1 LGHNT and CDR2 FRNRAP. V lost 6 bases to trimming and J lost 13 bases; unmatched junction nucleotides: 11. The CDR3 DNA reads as TGTGCTAGTGGCGAACGGGACAGTAGGGGTTTCTTT. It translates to CASGERDSRGFF.

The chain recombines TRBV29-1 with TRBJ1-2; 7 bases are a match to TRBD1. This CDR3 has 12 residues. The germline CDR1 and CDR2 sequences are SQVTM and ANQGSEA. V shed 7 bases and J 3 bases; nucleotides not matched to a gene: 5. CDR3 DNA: TGCAGCGCAATCAGGGGGGACTATGGCTACACCTTC. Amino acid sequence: CSAIRGDYGYTF.

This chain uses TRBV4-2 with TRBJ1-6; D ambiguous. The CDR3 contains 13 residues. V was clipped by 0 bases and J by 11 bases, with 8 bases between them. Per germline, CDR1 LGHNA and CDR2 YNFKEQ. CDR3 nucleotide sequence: TGTGCCAGCAGCCAAGACCAGGTACCACCCCTCCACTTT. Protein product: CASSQDQVPPLHF.

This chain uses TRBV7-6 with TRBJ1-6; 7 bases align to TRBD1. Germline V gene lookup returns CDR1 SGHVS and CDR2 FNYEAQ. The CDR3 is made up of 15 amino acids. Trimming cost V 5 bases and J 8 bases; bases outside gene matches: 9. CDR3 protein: CASSPSTGTHSPLHF. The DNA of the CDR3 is TGTGCCAGCAGCCCCTCGACAGGGACCCATTCACCCCTCCACTTT.

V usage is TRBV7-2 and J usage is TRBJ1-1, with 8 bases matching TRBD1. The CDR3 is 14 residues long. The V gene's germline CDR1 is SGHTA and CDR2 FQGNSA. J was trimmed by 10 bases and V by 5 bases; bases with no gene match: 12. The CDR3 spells CASSPGQASRLAFF. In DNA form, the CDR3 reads TGTGCCAGCAGCCCGGGACAGGCGAGTAGACTAGCTTTCTTT.

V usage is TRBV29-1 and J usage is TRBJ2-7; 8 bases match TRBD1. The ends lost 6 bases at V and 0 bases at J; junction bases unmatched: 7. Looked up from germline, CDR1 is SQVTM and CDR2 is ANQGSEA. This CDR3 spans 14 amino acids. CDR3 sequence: CSVTRTGSSYEQYF. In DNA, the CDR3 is TGCAGCGTGACCCGGACAGGGAGCTCCTACGAGCAGTACTTC.

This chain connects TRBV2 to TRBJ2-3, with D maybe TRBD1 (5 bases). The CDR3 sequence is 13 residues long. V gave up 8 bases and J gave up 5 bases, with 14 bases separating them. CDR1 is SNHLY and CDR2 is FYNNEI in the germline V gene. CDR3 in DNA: TGTGCCAGCGGGGCTCAGGGTGGAGATACGCAGTATTTT. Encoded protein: CASGAQGGDTQYF. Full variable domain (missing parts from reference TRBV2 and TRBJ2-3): EPEVTQTPSHQVTQMGQEVILRCVPISNHLYFYWYRQILGQKVEFLVSFYNNEISEKSEIFDDQFSVERPDGSNFTLKIRSTKLEDSAMYFCASGAQGGDTQYFGPGTRLTVL.

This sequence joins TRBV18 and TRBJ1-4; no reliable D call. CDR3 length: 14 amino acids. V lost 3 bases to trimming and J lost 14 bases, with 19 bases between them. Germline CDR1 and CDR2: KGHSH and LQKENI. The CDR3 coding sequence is TGTGCCAGCTCACCGACGGGATCAAATTTCGGCCTGTTTTTT. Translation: CASSPTGSNFGLFF.

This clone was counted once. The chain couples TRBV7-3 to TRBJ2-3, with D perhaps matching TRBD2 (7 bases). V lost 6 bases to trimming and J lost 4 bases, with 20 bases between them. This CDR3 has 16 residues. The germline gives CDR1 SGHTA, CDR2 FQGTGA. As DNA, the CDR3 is TGTGCCAGCAGACAAATAGGGGGGGTTAAGGCAGATACGCAGTATTTT. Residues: CASRQIGGVKADTQYF.